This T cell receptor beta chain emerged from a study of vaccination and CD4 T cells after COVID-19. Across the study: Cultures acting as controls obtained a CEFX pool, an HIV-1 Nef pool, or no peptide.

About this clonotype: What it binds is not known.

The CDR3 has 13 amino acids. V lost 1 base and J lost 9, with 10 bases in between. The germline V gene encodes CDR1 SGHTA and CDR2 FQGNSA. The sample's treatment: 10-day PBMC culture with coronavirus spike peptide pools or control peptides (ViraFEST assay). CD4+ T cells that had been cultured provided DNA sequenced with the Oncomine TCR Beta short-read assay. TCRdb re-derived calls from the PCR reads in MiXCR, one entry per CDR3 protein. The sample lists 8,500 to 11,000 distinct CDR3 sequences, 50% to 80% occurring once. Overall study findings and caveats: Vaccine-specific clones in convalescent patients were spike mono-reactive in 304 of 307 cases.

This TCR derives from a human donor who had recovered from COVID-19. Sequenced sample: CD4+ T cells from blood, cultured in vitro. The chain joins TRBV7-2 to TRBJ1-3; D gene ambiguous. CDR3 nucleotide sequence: TGTGCCAGCAGCTTAGAGGCAGGTGGCACCATATATTTT. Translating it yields CASSLEAGGTIYF.